The source of this T cell receptor (beta chain) is a study of blood T cell repertoires in COVID-19. Study-level information: PBMCs, B-cell-depleted T cells, or T cells were the source of the cDNA or gDNA that made up the material.

The method was immunoSEQ multiplex PCR; TCRdb's version includes in-frame clones alone and lacks a portion of them. The sample shows under 250,000 clones, about 85% of them seen only once. Germline-derived CDR1 and CDR2 are SQVTM and ANQGSEA. The CDR3 spans 12 residues. V was trimmed by 0 bases and J by 8 bases, leaving 10 bases between them. Sequenced material: peripheral blood. The receptor was derived from a woman in her sixties with active or convalescent COVID-19. V gene TRBV29-1 combines with J gene TRBJ1-2, with a possible D match to TRBD1 (5 bases). The chain's CDR3 is CSVEDTGWGYTF. In DNA, the CDR3 is TGCAGCGTTGAAGATACAGGCTGGGGCTACACCTTC.